This TCR beta chain is from a study of T cells expressing NK-cell markers. Points from the study as a whole: Roughly 1.0-8% of CD8+ T cells in about 6 donors belonged to dominant NKG2C+ clonotypes. There remained a lack of clarity about HCMV specificity of expanded NKG2C+ T cell clones.

TCRdb reprocessed the 5' RACE reads and keeps a single row for each CDR3 protein, giving no DNA. This repertoire includes about 460,000 distinct CDR3 sequences. In the case of this clonotype: The target antigen is unknown.

The CDR3 sequence is 14 residues long. The germline gives CDR1 MGHDK, CDR2 SYGVNS. Material for sequencing was blood T cells: a sorted CD56 or NKG2C T cell subset, CD4+ or CD8+ T cells, or bulk PBMC T cells (not recorded which). This receptor was identified in a woman aged 45-59 years in good health. The chain has TRBV25-1 and TRBJ2-2; TCRdb's D call of TRBD2 is untestable without DNA. The CDR3 loop reads CASSESRVGEELFF.